A single sample is the source of the 15 T cell receptor beta chains below, sequenced in a study of blood T cells in healthy people across ages. It was with a sample-barcoded 5' primer and a J-beta primer mix that a second PCR of roughly 6 to 12 cycles was run. In TCRdb, the 5' RACE reads were re-called with MiXCR into one record per CDR3 protein. The repertoire consists of about 650,000 distinct CDR3 sequences, with approximately 30% occurring once and the leading ten covering approximately 15%. Sequencing used blood. The receptor source for this set is a woman aged 80 or older in good health.

The CDR3 DNA sequence: TGTGCCAGCAGCCCTCGAACCCCCCAGGGACGGTTTTTT. It translates to CASSPRTPQGRFF. The chain recombines TRBV7-9 with TRBJ1-4; D is possibly TRBD1 (5 bases). V was pared by 5 bases and J by 16 bases, with 20 bases between. The CDR3 consists of 13 residues. The germline V gene has CDR1 SEHNR and CDR2 FQNEAQ (reference sequence).

In this sample, this clonotype turned up many times. The chain combines TRBV7-9 with TRBJ1-2; perhaps TRBD1 as D (5 bases). The CDR3 consists of 13 residues. The V end was cut by 5 bases, the J end by 6 bases, with 13 bases between. The germline gives CDR1 SEHNR, CDR2 FQNEAQ (reference sequence). CDR3 in amino acids: CASSPTGDHGYTF. The CDR3 coding sequence is TGTGCCAGCAGCCCCACAGGAGACCATGGCTACACCTTC.

This clonotype was counted ten times or more. The CDR3 is CSVEDGKDTGEFF. CDR3 nucleotide sequence: TGCAGCGTTGAAGATGGTAAGGACACGGGAGAGTTCTTC. V gene TRBV29-1 combines with J gene TRBJ2-1; perhaps TRBD2 as D (6 bases). CDR1 is SQVTM and CDR2 is ANQGSEA in the germline V gene. This CDR3 region has 13 residues. Between the trimmed V and J ends, which lost 0 bases and 14 bases, there was a span of 17 bases.

This chain uses TRBV19 with TRBJ2-1; TRBD2 agrees at 10 bases. The CDR3 runs 15 residues. CDR1 LNHDA and CDR2 SQIVND come from the germline V gene (reference sequence). The ends lost 3 bases at V and 9 bases at J; junction bases unmatched: 8. In DNA form, the CDR3 reads TGTGCCAGTAGTATCGCTAGCGGGGGAAACAGTGAGCAGTTCTTC. Translation gives CASSIASGGNSEQFF.

This clonotype has only a few counts. For the CDR3, the DNA is TGCGCCAGCAGCTCCCCGTCATATACGCAGTATTTT. Its translation is CASSSPSYTQYF. V and J are TRBV5-1 and TRBJ2-3; D gene ambiguous. CDR3 length equals 12 residues. Germline V gene lookup returns CDR1 SGHRS and CDR2 YFSETQ. The V gene lost 3 bases and the J gene lost 7 bases, with 9 bases spanning the gap.

The chain uses TRBV2 and TRBJ2-1; 13 bases are a match to TRBD2. There are 14 residues in the CDR3. Unmatched junction bases numbered 3, after V lost 7 bases and J lost 6 bases. Germline lookup yields CDR1 SNHLY and CDR2 FYNNEI. The CDR3 region has the DNA TGTGCCAGCAAAGGACTAGCGGGGGCCAATGAGCAGTTCTTC. It codes for CASKGLAGANEQFF. Based on the CDR3 plus reference TRBV2 and TRBJ2-1, the full variable domain is EPEVTQTPSHQVTQMGQEVILRCVPISNHLYFYWYRQILGQKVEFLVSFYNNEISEKSEIFDDQFSVERPDGSNFTLKIRSTKLEDSAMYFCASKGLAGANEQFFGPGTRLTVL.

This clonotype was counted ten times or more. The chain combines TRBV6-2 or TRBV6-3 with TRBJ2-7; no reliable D call. In germline, CDR1 is MNHEY, CDR2 SVGEGT. This CDR3 is built from 13 residues. The germline V and J ends were trimmed by 7 bases and 4 bases, with 14 bases remaining between them. The CDR3 spells CASKSVTEYEQYF. CDR3 DNA sequence: TGTGCCAGCAAGAGTGTCACAGAATACGAGCAGTACTTC.

This clonotype was observed a handful of times. CDR3 in DNA: TGTGCCAGCAGCTTAGAGGGGCGAACGAATAATGAGCAGTTCTTC. This codes for CASSLEGRTNNEQFF. The chain recombines TRBV7-9 with TRBJ2-1; possible D gene TRBD1, 5 bases. This CDR3 contains 15 residues. Germline values: CDR1 SEHNR, CDR2 FQNEAQ (reference sequence). The V end lost 1 base, the J end lost 7 bases, and 14 bases lay between the germline ends. Combining the CDR3 with reference TRBV7-9 and TRBJ2-1 gives the whole variable domain DTGVSQNPRHKITKRGQNVTFRCDPISEHNRLYWYRQTLGQGPEFLTYFQNEAQLEKSRLLSDRFSAERPKGSFSTLEIQRTEQGDSAMYLCASSLEGRTNNEQFFGPGTRLTVL.

The chain combines TRBV7-2 with TRBJ1-1; D is perhaps TRBD1 (5 bases). The CDR3 covers 14 residues. Looked up from germline, CDR1 is SGHTA and CDR2 is FQGNSA. V was pared by 5 bases and J by 3 bases, with 13 bases between. The DNA for the CDR3 is TGTGCCAGCAGCCCCCCGGGACGTCACACTGAAGCTTTCTTT. Translation gives CASSPPGRHTEAFF.

The CDR3, as DNA: TGTGCCAGCTCGCTAATCGAAGACAGCCAAGCTTTCTTT. This sequence encodes CASSLIEDSQAFF. This chain links TRBV18 with TRBJ1-1, with a tentative D call TRBD1 (5 bases). This CDR3 has 13 residues. Trimming removed 6 bases at V and 9 bases at J, with 17 bases between. Germline V gives CDR1 KGHSH, CDR2 LQKENI. Full variable domain (remainder filled in from reference TRBV18 and TRBJ1-1): NAGVMQNPRHLVRRRGQEARLRCSPMKGHSHVYWYRQLPEEGLKFMVYLQKENIIDESGMPKERFSAEFPKEGPSILRIQQVVRGDSAAYFCASSLIEDSQAFFGQGTRLTVV.

In its sample, this clonotype was seen a few times. This chain links TRBV7-9 with TRBJ1-1; D gene ambiguous. The CDR3 extends over 14 amino acids. Germline V gene sequence: CDR1 SEHNR, CDR2 FQNEAQ (reference sequence). With 7 bases removed from V and 10 bases from J, the gap between germline ends came to 22 bases. The CDR3 sequence is CASNFPTAENRAFF. CDR3 in DNA: TGTGCCAGCAACTTCCCGACGGCGGAGAATAGAGCTTTCTTT.

Many counts were recorded for this clonotype. The genes are TRBV24-1 and TRBJ2-1; 7 nucleotides line up with TRBD2. The CDR3 extends over 16 amino acids. J was trimmed by 1 base and V by 3 bases; bases with no gene match: 5. Germline loops: CDR1 KGHDR, CDR2 SFDVKD. CDR3 coding DNA: TGTGCCACCAGTGATCCGGGCGGGGGTTCCTACAATGAGCAGTTCTTC. Protein: CATSDPGGGSYNEQFF.

This clonotype was found many times. The CDR3 nucleotides are TGCGCCAGCAGCTTCGGGCGGGGGGGCCGTACAGATACGCAGTATTTT. Translating gives CASSFGRGGRTDTQYF. This sequence joins TRBV5-1 and TRBJ2-3, with 9 bases fitting TRBD2. This CDR3 comprises 16 residues. V gave up 2 bases and J gave up 3 bases; unmatched junction bases: 7. Germline lookup yields CDR1 SGHRS and CDR2 YFSETQ.

This clonotype was detected ten times or more. The chain uses TRBV6-2 or TRBV6-3 and TRBJ1-6, with a weak D call TRBD1 (6 bases). CDR3 size: 15 residues. CDR1 MNHEY and CDR2 SVGEGT come from the germline V gene. Trimming shortened V by 6 bases and J by 6 bases, and 15 bases separated the two germline ends. CDR3 nucleotide sequence: TGTGCCAGCAGCGTCGGGACACCTCGTAATTCACCCCTCCACTTT. Its translation: CASSVGTPRNSPLHF.

As regards this clonotype: This may stem from a read error, because a much larger clone lies one nucleotide away. The chain joins TRBV30 to TRBJ2-1; TRBD2 agrees at 7 bases. The V gene's germline CDR1 is GTSNPN and CDR2 SVGIG (reference sequence). The CDR3 spans 13 residues. CDR3 region: CAWSIGGFGEQCF. The CDR3, as DNA: TGTGCCTGGAGTATCGGGGGGTTTGGGGAGCAGTGCTTC.